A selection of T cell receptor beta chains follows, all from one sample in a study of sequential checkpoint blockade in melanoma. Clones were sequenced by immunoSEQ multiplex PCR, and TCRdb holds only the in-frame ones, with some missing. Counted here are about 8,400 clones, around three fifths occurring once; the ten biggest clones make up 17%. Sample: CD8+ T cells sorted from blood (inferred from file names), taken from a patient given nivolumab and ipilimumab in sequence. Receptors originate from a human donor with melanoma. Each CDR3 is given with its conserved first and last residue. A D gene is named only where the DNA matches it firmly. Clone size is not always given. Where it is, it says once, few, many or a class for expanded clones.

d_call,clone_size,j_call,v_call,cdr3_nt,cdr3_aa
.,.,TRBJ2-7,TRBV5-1,TGCGCCAGCAGCATAATTCCGGGACTCAACTACGAGCAGTACTTC,CASSIIPGLNYEQYF
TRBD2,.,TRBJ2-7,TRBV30,TGTGCCTGGAGTGTGGGGCGGGGGGTCTACGAGCAGTACTTC,CAWSVGRGVYEQYF
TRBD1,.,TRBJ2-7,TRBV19,TGTGCCAGTAGTATCGTTCCGGGACAGAACACCTACGAGCAGTACTTC,CASSIVPGQNTYEQYF
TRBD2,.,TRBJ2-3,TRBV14,TGTGCCAGCAGCCAAGATGGGCGGGGGGGTGAAGATACGCAGTATTTT,CASSQDGRGGEDTQYF
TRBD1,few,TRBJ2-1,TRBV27,TGTGCCAGCGCCATCTCCCGACAGGGTATAGAGCAGTTCTTC,CASAISRQGIEQFF
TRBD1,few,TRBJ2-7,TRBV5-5,TGTGCCAGCAGCACCGGACAGGGGTACGGCGAGCAGTACTTC,CASSTGQGYGEQYF
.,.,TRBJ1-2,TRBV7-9,TGTGCCAGTCGAAACCGGGACTCCTATGGCTACACCTTC,CASRNRDSYGYTF
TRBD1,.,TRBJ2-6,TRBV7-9,TGTGCCAGCAGCTCTGGGACAGGGGTATCTGGGGCCAACGTCCTGACTTTC,CASSSGTGVSGANVLTF
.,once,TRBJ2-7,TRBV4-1,TGCGCCAGCAGCCAAGAGACAGGGAGGTCCTACGAGCAGTACTTC,CASSQETGRSYEQYF
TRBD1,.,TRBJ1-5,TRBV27,TGTGCCAGCAGTTACGACAGGGGCAGTCAGCCCCAGCATTTT,CASSYDRGSQPQHF
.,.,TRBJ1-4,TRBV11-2,TGTGCCAGCAGCTTAAGGAGGGGACCGGGGGAAAAACTGTTTTTT,CASSLRRGPGEKLFF
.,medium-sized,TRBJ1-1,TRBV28,TGTGCCAGCACCACTTCCCGTGGGGGGGCCGAAGCTTTCTTT,CASTTSRGGAEAFF
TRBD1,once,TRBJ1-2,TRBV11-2,TGTGCCAGCAGCTTAGCGGGACAGGTCAACTATGGCTACACCTTC,CASSLAGQVNYGYTF
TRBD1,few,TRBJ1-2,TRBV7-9,TGTGCCAGCAGCACCGGACAGGGGGCGGACTATGGCTACACCTTC,CASSTGQGADYGYTF
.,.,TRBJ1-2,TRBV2,TGTGCCAGCAGGGGCGCCGGGAGGCCAGCTAACTATGGCTACACCTTC,CASRGAGRPANYGYTF
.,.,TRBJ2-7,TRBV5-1,TGCGCCAGCAGCCGGGGATCGAGCTACGAGCAGTACTTC,CASSRGSSYEQYF
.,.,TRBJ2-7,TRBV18,TGTGCCAGCTCACCACCGCGTGAGTACGAGCAGTACTTC,CASSPPREYEQYF
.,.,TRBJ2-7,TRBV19,TGTGCCAGTAGTCAGGGGATCTACGAGCAGTACTTC,CASSQGIYEQYF
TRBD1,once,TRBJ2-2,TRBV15,TGTGCCACCAGCAGGGACAGGGGCGGCACCGGGGAGCTGTTTTTT,CATSRDRGGTGELFF
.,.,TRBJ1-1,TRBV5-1,TGCGCCAGCAACTTAGGGGGATTGAACACTGAAGCTTTCTTT,CASNLGGLNTEAFF
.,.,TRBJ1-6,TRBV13,TGTGCCAGCAGCTTAATTAGGGGCTATAATAATTCACCCCTCCACTTT,CASSLIRGYNNSPLHF
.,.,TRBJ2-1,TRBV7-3,TGTGCCAGCAGCTTAATAGGGTACAGGGACGATGAGCAGTTCTTC,CASSLIGYRDDEQFF
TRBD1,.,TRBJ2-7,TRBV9,TGTGCCAGCAGCGGGACAGGGTGGAACGAGCAGTACTTC,CASSGTGWNEQYF
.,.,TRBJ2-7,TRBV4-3,TGCGCCAGCAGTCCCTCGACAGGAGCCTACGAGCAGTACTTC,CASSPSTGAYEQYF
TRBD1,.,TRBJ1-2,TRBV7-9,TGTGCCAGCAGCTCATCTGACAGGGCCTCGCGGAACTATGGCTACACCTTC,CASSSSDRASRNYGYTF
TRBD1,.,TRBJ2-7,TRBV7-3,TGTGCCAGCAGCTTAGGCTGGGGGGACAGGGGACACGAGCAGTACTTC,CASSLGWGDRGHEQYF
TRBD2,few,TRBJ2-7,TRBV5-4,TGTGCCAGCAGCTTGGGGACTAGCGGCTACGAGCAGTACTTC,CASSLGTSGYEQYF
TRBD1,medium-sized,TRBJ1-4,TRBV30,TGTGCCTGGAGTGTCGTAGGACAGGGTTATGAAAAACTGTTTTTT,CAWSVVGQGYEKLFF
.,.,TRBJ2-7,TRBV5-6,TGTGCCAGCAGCTTGGAGGACTCCCCCTACGAGCAGTACTTC,CASSLEDSPYEQYF
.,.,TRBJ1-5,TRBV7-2,TGTGCCAGCAGCCCACTTTACCGCGGGGGCAGGGGCAATCAGCCCCAGCATTTT,CASSPLYRGGRGNQPQHF
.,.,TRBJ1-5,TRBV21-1,TGTGCCAGCAGCAAGAGTTGGGGGCACGACAGTAGCAATCAGCCCCAGCATTTT,CASSKSWGHDSSNQPQHF
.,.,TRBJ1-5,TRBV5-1,TGCGCCAGCAGCTTGGCTGGAGGGAGCAATCAGCCCCAGCATTTT,CASSLAGGSNQPQHF
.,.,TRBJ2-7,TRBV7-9,TGTGCCAGCAGCGCCCCTGGTTGGTCCGAGCAGTACTTC,CASSAPGWSEQYF
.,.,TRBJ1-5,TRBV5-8,TGTGCCAGCAGCTTGTATCCAGGGGGCAATCAGCCCCAGCATTTT,CASSLYPGGNQPQHF
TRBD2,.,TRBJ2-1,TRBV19,TGTGCCAGTAGTAGCCAAACTAGCGGGGCCTACAATGAGCAGTTCTTC,CASSSQTSGAYNEQFF
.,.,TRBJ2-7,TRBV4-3,TGCGCCACCAAAAAGCCTCACATAGCGGAAAGCTCCTACGAGCAGTACTTC,CATKKPHIAESSYEQYF
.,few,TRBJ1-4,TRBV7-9,TGTGCCAGCAGCTTAAAAGGTGGCGGGCGAGAAAAACTGTTTTTT,CASSLKGGGREKLFF
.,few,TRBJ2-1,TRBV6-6,TGTGCCAGCAGCAAACGGGGGAATGAGCAGTTCTTC,CASSKRGNEQFF